The 28 T cell receptor beta chains presented below share a single source sample, sequenced in a study of T cell repertoires in cytomegalovirus infection. TCRdb used MiXCR to reprocess the reads, holding one entry per CDR3 protein. Of 250,000 to 300,000 distinct CDR3 sequences detected, roughly 26% appear once; the ten largest clones hold approximately 15%. The specimen was PBMCs. Source of these receptors: a human donor in good health (CMV status not recorded). Some clones in this sample may be carry-over from other donors' samples.

The J gene is TRBJ2-3, the V gene TRBV29-1, with 15 nucleotides matching TRBD2. Germline V lookup: CDR1 SQVTM, CDR2 ANQGSEA. V shed 6 bases, J shed 4 bases, and the junction held 5 bases outside the gene matches. This CDR3 comprises 15 residues. The CDR3 spells CSVAGLAGGPDTQYF. CDR3 DNA: TGCAGCGTGGCGGGACTAGCGGGGGGACCAGATACGCAGTATTTT.

The rearrangement uses TRBV6-2 or TRBV6-3 and TRBJ2-7; unclear D gene. Trimming shortened V by 4 bases and J by 3 bases, and 16 bases separated the two germline ends. The germline V gene has CDR1 MNHEY and CDR2 SVGEGT. The CDR3 has 15 residues. The CDR3, as DNA: TGTGCCAGCAGTTTGAGATCGAGCCAAAACTACGAGCAGTACTTC. Protein sequence: CASSLRSSQNYEQYF.

CDR3 sequence: CASSPRQATEAFF. In DNA form, the CDR3 reads TGTGCCAGCTCACCACGGCAAGCCACTGAAGCTTTCTTT. The rearrangement links TRBV18 to TRBJ1-1; D is unclear. The V gene lost 1 base and the J gene lost 4 bases, with 7 bases spanning the gap. Germline V lookup: CDR1 KGHSH, CDR2 LQKENI. CDR3 length equals 13 residues.

In this sample, this clonotype turned up a few times. The CDR3 DNA reads as TGTGCCAGCAGTGAGGGCTCGGGACAGGGTATTTACGAGCAGTACTTC. This gives the protein CASSEGSGQGIYEQYF. The chain recombines TRBV6-1 with TRBJ2-7; 9 bases fit TRBD1. Germline CDR1 is MNHNS and CDR2 is SASEGT. V gave up 3 bases and J gave up 4 bases; unmatched junction bases: 10. CDR3 length: 16 residues.

This clonotype showed up many times. The chain joins TRBV5-4 to TRBJ2-5, with D possibly being TRBD2 (5 bases). CDR1 SGHNT and CDR2 YYREEE come from the germline V gene (reference sequence). V shed 3 bases and J shed 1 base, with 13 bases lying between them. CDR3 size: 15 residues. CDR3 sequence reads: CASSYGGQTQETQYF. CDR3 sequence (DNA): TGTGCCAGCAGCTATGGCGGGCAGACCCAAGAGACCCAGTACTTC.

Only a few counts were recorded for this clonotype. V gene TRBV20-1 combines with J gene TRBJ2-7; no clear D gene. Looked up from germline, CDR1 is DFQATT and CDR2 is SNEGSKA (reference sequence). This CDR3 region has 12 residues. V was clipped by 5 bases and J by 3 bases, with 11 bases between them. CDR3 sequence: CSAPSPNYEQYF. The CDR3 nucleotides are TGCAGTGCTCCCAGCCCCAACTACGAGCAGTACTTC.

This rearrangement joins TRBV7-9 to TRBJ1-2; D is undetermined. Per the germline V gene, CDR1 is SEHNR and CDR2 is FQNEAQ (reference sequence). The CDR3 sequence is 16 residues long. The V end lost 3 bases, the J end lost 7 bases, and 21 bases lay between the germline ends. The CDR3 DNA is TGTGCCAGCAGCTTGCCAGGACGGGAACTGGGGTCTGGCTACACCTTC. Its protein is CASSLPGRELGSGYTF. The full variable domain, in which reference TRBV7-9 and TRBJ1-2 provide the parts outside the CDR3, is DTGVSQNPRHKITKRGQNVTFRCDPISEHNRLYWYRQTLGQGPEFLTYFQNEAQLEKSRLLSDRFSAERPKGSFSTLEIQRTEQGDSAMYLCASSLPGRELGSGYTFGSGTRLTVV.

This clonotype has more than one count but fewer than ten. The chain links TRBV28 to TRBJ1-2; a possible D gene is TRBD1 (5 bases). Looked up from germline, CDR1 is MDHEN and CDR2 is SYDVKM. This CDR3 comprises 12 residues. The V and J ends lost 10 bases and 4 bases respectively, with 13 bases between them. As DNA, the CDR3 is TGTGCCACCGTGGGACCGGTCTATGGCTACACCTTC. Protein product: CATVGPVYGYTF.

This clonotype was observed many times. The chain has TRBV28 and TRBJ2-5; 9 nucleotides agree with TRBD1. Germline V gene lookup returns CDR1 MDHEN and CDR2 SYDVKM. Germline trimming cut 6 bases from V and 2 bases from J; bases unmatched to any gene: 7. The CDR3 length is 15 residues. The CDR3 region has the DNA TGTGCCAGCAGGGGGACAGGGACTGTACAAGAGACCCAGTACTTC. This gives the protein CASRGTGTVQETQYF.

The rearrangement links TRBV7-2 to TRBJ1-1; D unclear. The CDR3 runs to 15 residues. Deletions cut 1 base from V and 3 bases from J, with 12 bases between. The germline V gene has CDR1 SGHTA and CDR2 FQGNSA. In DNA form, the CDR3 reads TGTGCCAGCAGCTTAGGGGCCGGGCTAGACACTGAAGCTTTCTTT. It codes for CASSLGAGLDTEAFF.

Notes on this clonotype: This CDR3 is missing its conserved last phenylalanine or tryptophan, likely due to a read error. The chain has TRBV28 and TRBJ1-6; no definite D call. Trimming pared 3 bases from V and 9 bases from J, leaving 12 bases between. The CDR3 runs 14 residues. CDR1 is MDHEN and CDR2 is SYDVKM in the germline V gene. CDR3 in DNA: TGTGCCAGCAGTTTGAGCCCCACTGCTTCACCCCTCCACTGT. Amino acids: CASSLSPTASPLHC.

The chain links TRBV20-1 to TRBJ1-1; D is unresolved. This CDR3 contains 13 residues. Trimming pared 0 bases from V and 3 bases from J, leaving 8 bases between. Germline V CDR1 and CDR2: DFQATT, SNEGSKA (reference sequence). This CDR3 is CSARDQADTEAFF. DNA for the CDR3: TGCAGTGCTAGAGACCAGGCGGACACTGAAGCTTTCTTT.

The chain has TRBV7-6 and TRBJ2-5; 10 nucleotides match TRBD2. The germline V gene encodes CDR1 SGHVS and CDR2 FNYEAQ. J lost 3 bases, V lost 5 bases, and 9 bases had no gene match. This CDR3 is built from 16 residues. In DNA form, the CDR3 reads TGTGCCAGCAGCACTCCAGCGGGGGGGCCAGAAGAGACCCAGTACTTC. Protein sequence: CASSTPAGGPEETQYF.

The chain has TRBV6-1 and TRBJ2-2; 10 positions agree with TRBD2. The ends lost 6 bases at V and 3 bases at J; junction bases unmatched: 4. This CDR3 region has 15 residues. Germline CDR1 is MNHNS and CDR2 is SASEGT. For the CDR3, the DNA is TGTGCCAGCAGGGAGACTAGCGGGTACACCGGGGAGCTGTTTTTT. This gives the protein CASRETSGYTGELFF.

The gene calls are TRBV3-1 and TRBJ2-7, with 7 bases identical to TRBD1. The J segment lost 2 bases and the V segment lost 3 bases, leaving 4 bases of the junction unmatched. This CDR3 is 14 amino acids long. Germline lookup yields CDR1 LGHDT and CDR2 YNNKEL (reference sequence). The DNA of the CDR3 is TGTGCCAGCAGCCACCGGGACAGAACCTACGAGCAGTACTTC. Translating gives CASSHRDRTYEQYF.

A few counts support this clonotype. J is TRBJ1-2 and V is TRBV20-1, with D uncertain. Trimming took off 5 bases at V and 4 bases at J, with 2 bases between the two ends. The CDR3 runs 9 residues. Germline V gives CDR1 DFQATT, CDR2 SNEGSKA (reference sequence). The CDR3: CSASYGYTF. CDR3 DNA sequence: TGCAGTGCTTCCTATGGCTACACCTTC.

This clonotype was picked up many times. This rearrangement joins TRBV7-2 to TRBJ2-3; tentative D call: TRBD1 (5 bases). The germline V and J ends were trimmed by 3 bases and 3 bases, with 19 bases remaining between them. In germline, CDR1 is SGHTA, CDR2 FQGNSA. The CDR3 has 17 residues. The CDR3 coding sequence is TGTGCCAGCAGCTTTAAGAGGCGGACATACCGGACAGATACGCAGTATTTT. As protein: CASSFKRRTYRTDTQYF. Variable domain in full (rest from reference TRBV7-2 and TRBJ2-3): GAGVSQSPSNKVTEKGKDVELRCDPISGHTALYWYRQSLGQGLEFLIYFQGNSAPDKSGLPSDRFSAERTGGSVSTLTIQRTQQEDSAVYLCASSFKRRTYRTDTQYFGPGTRLTVL.

The chain links TRBV7-9 to TRBJ1-3; D is unresolved. The CDR3 sequence is 15 residues long. V was clipped by 5 bases and J by 0 bases, with 11 bases between them. Germline CDR1 and CDR2: SEHNR and FQNEAQ (reference sequence). CDR3 DNA sequence: TGTGCCAGCAGCCTAGGGCACCTCTCTGGAAACACCATATATTTT. Translation: CASSLGHLSGNTIYF. The variable domain in full, completed from reference TRBV7-9 and TRBJ1-3, reads DTGVSQNPRHKITKRGQNVTFRCDPISEHNRLYWYRQTLGQGPEFLTYFQNEAQLEKSRLLSDRFSAERPKGSFSTLEIQRTEQGDSAMYLCASSLGHLSGNTIYFGEGSWLTVV.

Ten or more counts support this clonotype. V gene TRBV12-3 or TRBV12-4 combines with J gene TRBJ2-7; weak D call: TRBD2 (5 bases). The CDR3 sequence is 16 residues long. V was clipped by 4 bases and J by 2 bases, with 18 bases between them. The DNA for the CDR3 is TGTGCCAGCAGTTCAGCCATCCGGACTGAAGCCTACGAGCAGTACTTC. Its protein is CASSSAIRTEAYEQYF.

V is TRBV20-1 and J is TRBJ2-2; D is perhaps TRBD1 (6 bases). The V and J ends lost 3 bases and 4 bases respectively, with 12 bases between them. Germline V CDR1 and CDR2: DFQATT, SNEGSKA (reference sequence). This CDR3 comprises 14 residues. The DNA of the CDR3 is TGCAGTGCTAGCCTCACAGGGAGCACCGGGGAGCTGTTTTTT. It encodes CSASLTGSTGELFF.

The rearrangement joins TRBV12-3 or TRBV12-4 to TRBJ2-1; the match to TRBD2 covers 10 bases. J gave up 8 bases and V 7 bases, and 5 bases lay outside the gene matches. CDR3 length: 13 residues. CDR3 protein: CASIASGGDEQFF. The DNA for the CDR3 is TGTGCCAGCATCGCTAGCGGGGGCGATGAGCAGTTCTTC.

This clonotype was observed a handful of times. The J gene is TRBJ2-1, the V gene TRBV2; 15 bases are shared with TRBD2. The trim removed 2 bases at V and 4 bases at J, leaving 6 bases unmatched. The CDR3 is 18 amino acids. In germline, CDR1 is SNHLY, CDR2 FYNNEI. The CDR3 is CASSEWGTSGGFYNEQFF. Written as DNA, the CDR3 is TGTGCCAGCAGTGAATGGGGGACTAGCGGGGGGTTTTACAATGAGCAGTTCTTC.

Only a few counts were recorded for this clonotype. The rearrangement uses TRBV2 and TRBJ1-4; D is uncertain. Germline CDR1 is SNHLY and CDR2 is FYNNEI. V was clipped by 1 base and J by 8 bases, with 8 bases between them. The CDR3 extends over 13 amino acids. The CDR3 region is CASSEGGGEKLFF. The CDR3 nucleotides read TGTGCCAGCAGTGAAGGCGGTGGCGAAAAACTGTTTTTT.

The V call is TRBV12-3 or TRBV12-4, the J call TRBJ2-1; the match to TRBD1 covers 11 bases. The CDR3 contains 15 residues. Trimming removed 4 bases from V and 7 bases from J; junction bases left unmatched: 6. DNA of the CDR3: TGTGCCAGCAGTTACGGGACAGGGGGTTGGAATGAGCAGTTCTTC. It translates to CASSYGTGGWNEQFF.

This clonotype was detected only a few times. The genes are TRBV28 and TRBJ2-3; 12 bases agree with TRBD2. This CDR3 spans 16 amino acids. V trimming: 7 bases; J trimming: 2 bases; junction bases outside the gene matches: 7. Germline-derived CDR1 and CDR2 are MDHEN and SYDVKM. Here the CDR3 reads CASTRTSGIYTDTQYF. The CDR3 DNA reads TGTGCCAGCACCAGGACTAGCGGGATCTACACAGATACGCAGTATTTT.

The genes are TRBV14 and TRBJ2-1, with D perhaps assigned TRBD1 or TRBD2 (5 bases each). The germline CDR1 and CDR2 sequences are SGHDN and FVKESK. V lost 6 bases, J lost 9 bases, and 15 bases lay in between. The CDR3 is 13 amino acids. The CDR3 DNA reads as TGTGCCAGCAGGAAAGGGGCTAGCCGTGAGCAGTTCTTC. It encodes CASRKGASREQFF.

This clonotype was picked up many times. The chain employs TRBV7-2 and TRBJ1-6, with D possibly being TRBD1 (6 bases). The CDR3 is made up of 15 amino acids. Trimming pared 1 base from V and 7 bases from J, leaving 11 bases between. From germline, CDR1 is SGHTA and CDR2 FQGNSA. CDR3 loop: CASSLVGGENSPLHF. The CDR3, as DNA: TGTGCCAGCAGCTTAGTCGGGGGCGAGAATTCACCCCTCCACTTT.

This chain uses TRBV18 with TRBJ1-2; D might be TRBD1 (5 bases). The V end lost 3 bases, the J end lost 8 bases, and 16 bases lay between the germline ends. Germline values: CDR1 KGHSH, CDR2 LQKENI. This CDR3 region has 14 residues. CDR3 in amino acids: CASSPEGTLEGYTF. CDR3 sequence (DNA): TGTGCCAGCTCACCGGAAGGGACCCTTGAGGGCTACACCTTC. The whole variable domain, filled in from reference TRBV18 and TRBJ1-2, reads NAGVMQNPRHLVRRRGQEARLRCSPMKGHSHVYWYRQLPEEGLKFMVYLQKENIIDESGMPKERFSAEFPKEGPSILRIQQVVRGDSAAYFCASSPEGTLEGYTFGSGTRLTVV.